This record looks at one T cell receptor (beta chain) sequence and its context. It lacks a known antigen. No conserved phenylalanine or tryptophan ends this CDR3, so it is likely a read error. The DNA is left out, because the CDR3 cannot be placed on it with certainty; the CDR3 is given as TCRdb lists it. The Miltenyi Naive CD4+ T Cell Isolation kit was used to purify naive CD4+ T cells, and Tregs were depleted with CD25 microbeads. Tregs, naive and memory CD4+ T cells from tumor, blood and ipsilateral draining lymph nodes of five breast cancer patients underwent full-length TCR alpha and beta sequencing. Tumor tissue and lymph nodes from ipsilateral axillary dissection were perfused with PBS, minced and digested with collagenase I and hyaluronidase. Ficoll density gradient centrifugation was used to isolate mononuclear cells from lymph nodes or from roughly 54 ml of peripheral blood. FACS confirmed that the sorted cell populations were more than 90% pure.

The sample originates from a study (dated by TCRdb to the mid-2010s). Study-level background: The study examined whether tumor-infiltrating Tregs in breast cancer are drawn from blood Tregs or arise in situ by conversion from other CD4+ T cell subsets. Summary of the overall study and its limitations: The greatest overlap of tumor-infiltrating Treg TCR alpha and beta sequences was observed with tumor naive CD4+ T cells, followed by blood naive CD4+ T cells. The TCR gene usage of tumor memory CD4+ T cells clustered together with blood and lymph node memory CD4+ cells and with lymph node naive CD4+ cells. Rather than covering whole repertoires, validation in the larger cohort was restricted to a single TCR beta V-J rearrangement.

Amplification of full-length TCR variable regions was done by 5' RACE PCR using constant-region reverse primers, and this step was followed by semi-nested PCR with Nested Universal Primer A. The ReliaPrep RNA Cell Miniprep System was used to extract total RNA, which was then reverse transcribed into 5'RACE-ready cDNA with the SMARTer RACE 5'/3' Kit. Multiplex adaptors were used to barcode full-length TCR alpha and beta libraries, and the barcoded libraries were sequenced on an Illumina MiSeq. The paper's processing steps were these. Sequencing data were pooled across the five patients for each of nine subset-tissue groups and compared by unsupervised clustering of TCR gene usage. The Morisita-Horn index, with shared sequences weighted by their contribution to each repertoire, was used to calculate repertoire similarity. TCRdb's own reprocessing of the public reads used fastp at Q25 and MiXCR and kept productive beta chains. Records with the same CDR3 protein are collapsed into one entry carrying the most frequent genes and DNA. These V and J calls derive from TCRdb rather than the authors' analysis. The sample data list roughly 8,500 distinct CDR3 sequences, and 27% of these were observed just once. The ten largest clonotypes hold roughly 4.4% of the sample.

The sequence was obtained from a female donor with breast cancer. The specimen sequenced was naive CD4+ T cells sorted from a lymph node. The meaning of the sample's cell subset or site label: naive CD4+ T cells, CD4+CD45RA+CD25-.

The CDR3 reads as follows: CASSPGARNEQCY. Recombination connected TRBV6-4 to TRBJ2-1; the listed D gene, TRBD1, was not tested against the DNA. The CDR3 contains 13 residues when both ends are counted. CDR1 and CDR2 are read off the germline V gene as MRHNA and SNTAGT.